This is a list of T cell receptor beta chains from one sample in a study of radiation and T cells in renal cell carcinoma. Only in-frame clones appear in the TCRdb table, and some are missing; sequencing was by immunoSEQ multiplex PCR. The repertoire holds about 140,000 clones, with 75% to 90% as singletons. Sequencing was performed on blood, taken from a patient whose treatment included radiotherapy and nephrectomy. These receptor sequences come from a woman aged 45 to 65 with renal cell carcinoma. The CDR3 runs from the conserved cysteine through the conserved F or W. The order of the fields is clone size, V gene, D gene, CDR3 length, J gene, CDR3 protein, CDR3 DNA. A D gene is named only where the DNA matches it firmly. Clone size, where shown, is once, few, many, or a class for clones that have expanded.

once,TRBV6-6,TRBD1,15,TRBJ1-2,CASSYTTGDHYGYTF,TGTGCCAGCAGTTACACCACAGGGGATCACTATGGCTACACCTTC
NA,TRBV4-1,NA,17,TRBJ2-7,CASSQDGQGGFAGEQYF,TGCGCCAGCAGCCAAGATGGGCAGGGGGGTTTTGCGGGCGAGCAGTACTTC
NA,TRBV2,TRBD1,14,TRBJ1-1,CASSPDRGHTEAFF,TGTGCCAGCAGTCCCGACAGGGGGCACACTGAAGCTTTCTTT
NA,TRBV7-9,TRBD1,15,TRBJ2-7,CASSLMGQGSSEQYF,TGTGCCAGCAGCTTAATGGGACAGGGCTCATCCGAGCAGTACTTC
once,TRBV7-2,NA,15,TRBJ1-4,CASSRLRGLNEKLFF,TGTGCCAGCAGCCGCCTGAGGGGCCTTAATGAAAAACTGTTTTTT
NA,TRBV9,NA,15,TRBJ1-6,CASRRGFSYNSPLHF,TGTGCCAGTCGCAGAGGGTTCTCCTATAATTCACCCCTCCACTTT
once,TRBV4-2,NA,17,TRBJ1-3,CASSRSRESISGNTIYF,TGTGCCAGCAGCCGGTCGAGGGAGAGTATTTCTGGAAACACCATATATTTT
NA,TRBV30,NA,13,TRBJ1-2,CAWSVSLNYGYTF,TGTGCCTGGAGTGTATCCCTTAACTATGGCTACACCTTC
NA,TRBV6-5,NA,11,TRBJ1-4,CASSYSGKLFF,TGTGCCAGCAGTTACTCGGGGAAACTGTTTTTT
NA,TRBV4-1,NA,15,TRBJ1-5,CASSQATVTNQPQHF,TGCGCCAGCAGCCAAGCAACCGTGACCAATCAGCCCCAGCATTTT
few,TRBV6-4,TRBD2,15,TRBJ2-1,CASSDSLAGGREQFF,TGTGCCAGCAGTGATTCCCTGGCGGGGGGCCGTGAGCAGTTCTTC
NA,TRBV7-2,NA,16,TRBJ2-5,CASSLVGDGIVETQYF,TGTGCCAGCAGCTTAGTCGGCGACGGGATTGTTGAGACCCAGTACTTC
NA,TRBV28,NA,12,TRBJ1-1,CASSLYGREAFF,TGTGCCAGCAGTTTATATGGGAGGGAAGCTTTCTTT
few,TRBV7-9,NA,11,TRBJ2-5,CAGAGEETQYF,TGTGCTGGGGCAGGGGAAGAGACCCAGTACTTC
NA,TRBV5-4,NA,15,TRBJ1-1,CASSASGDGNTEAFF,TGTGCCAGCAGCGCCTCCGGGGACGGGAACACTGAAGCTTTCTTT
NA,TRBV25-1,NA,16,TRBJ2-5,CASSDGASSIQETQYF,TGTGCCAGCAGTGATGGGGCTAGCTCAATACAAGAGACCCAGTACTTC
NA,TRBV9,NA,14,TRBJ1-2,CASSKGPEVGGYTF,TGTGCCAGCAGCAAAGGACCGGAGGTTGGCGGCTACACCTTC
NA,TRBV10-3,TRBD1,14,TRBJ1-1,CATTGGGGGTEAFF,TGTGCCACTACGGGCGGAGGGGGCGGCACTGAAGCTTTCTTT
few,TRBV29-1,NA,14,TRBJ2-2,CSASPAANTGELFF,TGCAGCGCAAGTCCCGCCGCCAACACCGGGGAGCTGTTTTTT
NA,TRBV5-4,NA,12,TRBJ1-2,CASSVRAGGYTF,TGCGCCAGCAGCGTAAGAGCAGGTGGCTACACCTTC
NA,TRBV7-2,NA,12,TRBJ2-7,CASSSPQGEQYF,TGTGCCAGCAGCTCACCCCAAGGGGAGCAGTACTTC
once,TRBV5-1,TRBD2,15,TRBJ2-4,CASSLGLAGENIQYF,TGCGCCAGCAGCTTGGGACTAGCGGGGGAAAACATTCAGTACTTC
few,TRBV7-9,NA,11,TRBJ2-1,CASSFNNEQFF,TGTGCCAGCAGCTTCAACAATGAGCAGTTCTTC
NA,TRBV28,TRBD1,11,TRBJ1-2,CASSRGGQGYF,TGTGCCAGCAGTCGAGGGGGACAGGGGTACTTC
NA,TRBV9,TRBD1,18,TRBJ2-6,CASNLGGQGKDGANVLTF,TGTGCCAGCAACCTAGGAGGACAGGGGAAAGATGGGGCCAACGTCCTGACTTTC
NA,TRBV9,NA,15,TRBJ2-3,CASSVGNQHTDTQYF,TGTGCCAGCAGCGTAGGAAACCAACACACAGATACGCAGTATTTT
NA,TRBV29-1,NA,12,TRBJ2-7,CSVEGPGYEQYF,TGCAGCGTTGAAGGGCCGGGCTACGAGCAGTACTTC
NA,TRBV7-2,NA,12,TRBJ2-2,CASSLSPGELFF,TGTGCCAGCAGCTTATCCCCCGGGGAGCTGTTTTTT
NA,TRBV5-4,NA,13,TRBJ2-3,CASSSTFSDTQYF,TGTGCCAGCAGCTCCACTTTCTCAGATACGCAGTATTTT
NA,TRBV10-3,TRBD2,15,TRBJ2-7,CAISEGLAGYVEQYF,TGTGCCATCAGTGAGGGACTAGCGGGCTATGTGGAGCAGTACTTC
NA,TRBV19,NA,13,TRBJ2-5,CASSMTREETQYF,TGTGCCAGTAGTATGACCAGGGAGGAGACCCAGTACTTC
NA,TRBV19,NA,13,TRBJ2-7,CASSTSRTYEQYF,TGTGCCAGTAGTACCTCCCGGACCTACGAGCAGTACTTC
NA,TRBV7-2,NA,15,TRBJ2-3,CASSIRGQSTDTQYF,TGTGCCAGCAGCATCCGGGGACAAAGCACAGATACGCAGTATTTT